The 10 T cell receptor beta chains below come from one sample, sequenced in a study of early T cells in non-severe SARS-CoV-2 infection listed by TCRdb under 2021. Libraries were made using 5' RACE. The instrument was a NextSeq 500. The raw public data were reprocessed by TCRdb itself: fastp quality trimming at Q25, MiXCR clonotype calling, in-frame beta chains only. Every CDR3 protein is listed once, alongside the most common genes and DNA of its rows. In all, the sample holds approximately 120,000 distinct CDR3 sequences, and about 15% of those were seen once. Just over 20% of the sample comes from the top ten. The sample consisted of whole blood. Receptors originate from an adult who was a healthcare worker with PCR-confirmed SARS-CoV-2 infection or an uninfected control (not recorded which).

This clonotype appeared a few times. V and J are TRBV12-3 or TRBV12-4 and TRBJ1-1, with D hard to call. Trimming cost V 8 bases and J 5 bases, with 12 bases left between them. There are 12 residues in the CDR3. DNA for the CDR3: TGTGCCAGCGGGCCGGGTGGAACTGAAGCTTTCTTT. It yields the protein CASGPGGTEAFF.

About this clonotype: This CDR3 is missing its conserved last phenylalanine or tryptophan, likely due to a read error. The rearrangement joins TRBV20-1 to TRBJ1-2; D not certain. Germline V gene sequence: CDR1 DFQATT, CDR2 SNEGSKA (reference sequence). The length of the CDR3 is 14 residues. The V end lost 5 bases, the J end lost 9 bases, and 22 bases lay between the germline ends. This CDR3 is CSAQPGLRQSSYTL. The CDR3 DNA reads TGCAGTGCTCAGCCCGGGCTCCGACAATCTAGCTACACCTTG.

This clonotype was seen a handful of times. V usage is TRBV29-1 and J usage is TRBJ1-1, with D tentatively TRBD1 (6 bases). Germline loops: CDR1 SQVTM, CDR2 ANQGSEA. The CDR3 has 13 amino acids. Between the trimmed V and J ends, which lost 3 bases and 4 bases, there was a span of 12 bases. The chain's CDR3 is CSVDRGAGTEAFF. DNA of the CDR3: TGCAGCGTTGACCGGGGGGCTGGCACTGAAGCTTTCTTT.

This chain links TRBV3-1 with TRBJ1-2; no reliable D call. The germline gives CDR1 LGHDT, CDR2 YNNKEL (reference sequence). The ends were cut back, 1 base at V and 0 bases at J, with 6 bases in the middle. There are 14 residues in the CDR3. In DNA form, the CDR3 reads TGTGCCAGCAGCCAAGGGGTAGCTAACTATGGCTACACCTTC. This sequence encodes CASSQGVANYGYTF.

The chain uses TRBV29-1 and TRBJ2-7; weak D call: TRBD2 (5 bases). With 4 bases removed from V and 4 bases from J, the gap between germline ends came to 17 bases. In germline, CDR1 is SQVTM, CDR2 ANQGSEA. The CDR3 is made up of 14 amino acids. The CDR3 here is CSVGDLGGGYEQYF. In DNA, the CDR3 is TGCAGCGTTGGTGATCTCGGAGGCGGGTACGAGCAGTACTTC.

The genes are TRBV28 and TRBJ1-2; D is undetermined. Trimming shortened V by 5 bases and J by 5 bases, and 9 bases separated the two germline ends. The CDR3 totals 12 residues. Germline CDR1 and CDR2: MDHEN and SYDVKM. CDR3 nucleotide sequence: TGTGCCAGCAGTGCCCAAGGGTATGGCTACACCTTC. This gives the protein CASSAQGYGYTF.

V is TRBV5-1 and J is TRBJ1-3; 7 bases align to TRBD1. The V gene's germline CDR1 is SGHRS and CDR2 YFSETQ. V was pared by 0 bases and J by 3 bases, with 3 bases of the junction left unmatched. The CDR3 has 15 residues. The chain's CDR3 is CASSLETGDGNTIYF. The DNA for the CDR3 is TGCGCCAGCAGCTTGGAAACAGGGGATGGAAACACCATATATTTT.

This clonotype was counted ten times or more. The genes are TRBV4-1 and TRBJ2-7; D remains ambiguous. This CDR3 has 12 residues. Germline CDR1 reads MGHRA; CDR2 reads YSYEKL. V lost 0 bases and J 6 bases, leaving 6 bases between the germline ends. The CDR3 sequence: CASSQEVGEQYF. The CDR3 DNA sequence: TGCGCCAGCAGCCAAGAAGTCGGCGAGCAGTACTTC.

The CDR3 reads CASSVGVFDYEQYF. The CDR3 region has the DNA TGTGCCAGCAGCGTAGGGGTATTTGACTACGAGCAGTACTTC. J is TRBJ2-7 and V is TRBV9; D is unclear. Trimming pared 0 bases from V and 3 bases from J, leaving 10 bases between. Germline CDR1 is SGDLS and CDR2 is YYNGEE. The CDR3 runs to 14 residues.

V and J are TRBV12-3 or TRBV12-4 and TRBJ2-2; no firm D call. The CDR3 is 11 residues long. The ends were cut back, 6 bases at V and 7 bases at J, with 6 bases in the middle. The CDR3 nucleotides read TGTGCCAGCAGGAGAGTCGGGGAGCTGTTTTTT. It encodes CASRRVGELFF.